A single sample gave rise to the 17 T cell receptor beta chains below, sequenced in a study of T cells in narcolepsy (dated by TCRdb to between 2018 and 2020). The library was prepared using the immunoSEQ multiplex PCR assay. The immuneACCESS repertoire file appears here via TCRdb, limited to in-frame rearrangements. These files lack a portion of the clones; in checked studies, under half of the deficit traces to unresolved V genes, and the cause of the others is not known. The sample includes around 34,000 clones, with roughly 80% observed a single time. The ten largest account for under 5% of the sample. Source material: memory (CD45RA-) CD4+ T cells from blood. This specimen's cell subset or site label, per the study, means: memory T cells sorted ex vivo from peripheral blood. The source of these receptors is a human donor in good health.

The chain is built from TRBV11-2 and TRBJ2-4; the match to TRBD1 covers 7 bases. The V gene's germline CDR1 is SGHAT and CDR2 FQNNGV. The ends lost 4 bases at V and 5 bases at J; junction bases unmatched: 5. This CDR3 is 14 amino acids long. The CDR3 here is CASSSIQGQNIQYF. The CDR3 DNA follows: TGTGCCAGCAGCTCAATACAGGGGCAAAACATTCAGTACTTC.

This chain connects TRBV13 to TRBJ2-1, with 11 bases that match TRBD2. V was pared by 5 bases and J by 7 bases, with 7 bases of the junction left unmatched. Germline CDR1 reads PRHDT; CDR2 reads FYEKMQ (reference sequence). This CDR3 contains 15 residues. The CDR3 here is CASSTLAGVGNEQFF. The CDR3 DNA sequence: TGTGCCAGCAGCACACTAGCGGGAGTGGGGAATGAGCAGTTCTTC.

V is TRBV5-1 and J is TRBJ2-2; D is perhaps TRBD2 (5 bases). Germline CDR1 is SGHRS and CDR2 is YFSETQ. Trimming pared 1 base from V and 8 bases from J, leaving 12 bases between. The CDR3 spans 14 residues. The CDR3: CASSLTLGGGELFF. CDR3 nucleotide sequence: TGCGCCAGCAGCTTGACACTAGGTGGAGGGGAGCTGTTTTTT.

The V gene is TRBV30, the J gene TRBJ1-2; D call uncertain. CDR1 and CDR2 (germline): GTSNPN, SVGIG (reference sequence). The V end lost 3 bases, the J end lost 7 bases, and 12 bases lay between the germline ends. This CDR3 is built from 12 residues. CDR3 bases: TGTGCCTGGAGGCCCACGGGTGGTGGCTACACCTTC. This sequence encodes CAWRPTGGGYTF.

The rearrangement links TRBV30 to TRBJ2-2; D is undetermined. CDR1 is GTSNPN and CDR2 is SVGIG in the germline V gene (reference sequence). With 4 bases removed from V and 7 bases from J, the gap between germline ends came to 13 bases. The CDR3 consists of 13 residues. This CDR3 reads CAWTRRSNGELFF. The CDR3 DNA follows: TGTGCCTGGACGAGGAGAAGTAACGGGGAGCTGTTTTTT.

V and J are TRBV6-5 and TRBJ1-1; 7 nucleotides align to TRBD1. The CDR3 has 14 residues. Losses at the gene ends were 5 bases for V and 11 bases for J; bases not matched to a gene: 14. Germline V gives CDR1 MNHEY, CDR2 SVGAGI. CDR3: CASSETRGRGEAFF. The CDR3 nucleotides read TGTGCCAGCAGTGAAACTCGCGGCAGGGGGGAGGCTTTCTTT.

The genes are TRBV6-5 and TRBJ2-7, with D tentatively TRBD1 (6 bases). The germline V and J ends were trimmed by 4 bases and 2 bases, with 18 bases remaining between them. The CDR3 loop spans 16 amino acids. Germline V gene data show CDR1 as MNHEY and CDR2 as SVGAGI. CDR3 sequence (DNA): TGTGCCAGCAGTTCGAGCCATCAGGGGTCTCCCTACGAGCAGTACTTC. Translation: CASSSSHQGSPYEQYF.

This clone has just one count. V and J are TRBV5-4 and TRBJ2-6; no clear D gene. V gave up 0 bases and J gave up 0 bases, with 10 bases separating them. The germline CDR1 and CDR2 sequences are SGHNT and YYREEE (reference sequence). This CDR3 has 17 amino acids. The DNA for the CDR3 is TGTGCCAGCAGCTTGGAGCGTTTGAGCTCTGGGGCCAACGTCCTGACTTTC. Its protein product is CASSLERLSSGANVLTF.

This clone turned up a few times. The V and J genes are TRBV2 and TRBJ2-1; TRBD2 agrees at 13 bases. Germline CDR1 reads SNHLY; CDR2 reads FYNNEI. The length of the CDR3 is 22 residues. V shed 6 bases and J 0 bases; nucleotides not matched to a gene: 20. The CDR3 sequence: CASRASLPGLAGSLNSYNEQFF. CDR3 nucleotides: TGTGCCAGCAGGGCTTCCCTACCGGGACTAGCGGGATCATTAAACTCCTACAATGAGCAGTTCTTC.

V is TRBV6-5 and J is TRBJ2-7; D gene unclear. With 6 bases removed from V and 6 bases from J, the gap between germline ends came to 12 bases. The CDR3 consists of 12 residues. Germline loops: CDR1 MNHEY, CDR2 SVGAGI. The CDR3 loop is CASSPLVGEQYF. The CDR3 DNA reads as TGTGCCAGCAGCCCCTTGGTTGGCGAGCAGTACTTC.

This clone was picked up a small number of times. The chain joins TRBV6-1 to TRBJ1-3; no reliable D call. This CDR3 region has 13 residues. The germline CDR1 and CDR2 sequences are MNHNS and SASEGT. With 6 bases removed from V and 6 bases from J, the gap between germline ends came to 12 bases. CDR3 region: CASRPSIENTIYF. The CDR3 DNA is TGTGCCAGCAGACCTTCAATTGAAAACACCATATATTTT.

The V gene is TRBV5-1, the J gene TRBJ1-6; 7 bases match TRBD1. This CDR3 comprises 15 residues. Germline trimming cut 4 bases from V and 6 bases from J; bases unmatched to any gene: 7. Germline CDR1 reads SGHRS; CDR2 reads YFSETQ. The CDR3, as DNA: TGCGCCAGCAGCCCGGGGGGACAGACTAATTCACCCCTCCACTTT. Translating gives CASSPGGQTNSPLHF.

J is TRBJ2-7 and V is TRBV9; no clear D gene. V was trimmed by 2 bases and J by 6 bases, leaving 15 bases between them. Looked up from germline, CDR1 is SGDLS and CDR2 is YYNGEE. The CDR3 sequence is 14 residues long. CDR3 amino acids: CASSVLERLGEQYF. In nucleotides, the CDR3 is TGTGCCAGCAGCGTCCTTGAACGTCTAGGCGAGCAGTACTTC.

This chain connects TRBV12-5 to TRBJ1-5; D is undetermined. In germline, CDR1 is LGHNT, CDR2 FRNRAP. V was pared by 6 bases and J by 11 bases, with 17 bases between. CDR3 length: 13 amino acids. The CDR3 is CASGGTIQSAQHF. The CDR3 DNA reads TGTGCTAGTGGGGGAACAATACAATCAGCCCAGCATTTT.

This clone appeared once. The J gene is TRBJ2-5, the V gene TRBV10-3; a weak D match, TRBD1 (5 bases). There are 13 residues in the CDR3. V was cut by 4 bases and J by 5 bases, with 11 bases left in between. Germline V gene data show CDR1 as ENHRY and CDR2 as SYGVKD. The CDR3 region has the DNA TGTGCCATCAGTGCACAGGTTGGGGAGACCCAGTACTTC. This gives the protein CAISAQVGETQYF.

The rearrangement joins TRBV7-9 to TRBJ1-4; D is undetermined. The CDR3 runs to 14 residues. Trimming left V 1 base short and J 5 bases short, with 8 bases between. Germline lookup yields CDR1 SEHNR and CDR2 FQNEAQ (reference sequence). The DNA for the CDR3 is TGTGCCAGCAGCTTAGGGGGAGCAAATGAAAAACTGTTTTTT. It encodes CASSLGGANEKLFF.

J is TRBJ2-3 and V is TRBV10-3; D tentatively reads TRBD1 or TRBD2 (5 bases each). In germline, CDR1 is ENHRY, CDR2 SYGVKD. There are 15 residues in the CDR3. Trimming stripped 5 bases from V and 0 bases from J, with 12 bases between. CDR3 sequence reads: CAISLGESSTDTQYF. In DNA, the CDR3 is TGTGCCATCAGTTTGGGGGAATCTAGCACAGATACGCAGTATTTT.